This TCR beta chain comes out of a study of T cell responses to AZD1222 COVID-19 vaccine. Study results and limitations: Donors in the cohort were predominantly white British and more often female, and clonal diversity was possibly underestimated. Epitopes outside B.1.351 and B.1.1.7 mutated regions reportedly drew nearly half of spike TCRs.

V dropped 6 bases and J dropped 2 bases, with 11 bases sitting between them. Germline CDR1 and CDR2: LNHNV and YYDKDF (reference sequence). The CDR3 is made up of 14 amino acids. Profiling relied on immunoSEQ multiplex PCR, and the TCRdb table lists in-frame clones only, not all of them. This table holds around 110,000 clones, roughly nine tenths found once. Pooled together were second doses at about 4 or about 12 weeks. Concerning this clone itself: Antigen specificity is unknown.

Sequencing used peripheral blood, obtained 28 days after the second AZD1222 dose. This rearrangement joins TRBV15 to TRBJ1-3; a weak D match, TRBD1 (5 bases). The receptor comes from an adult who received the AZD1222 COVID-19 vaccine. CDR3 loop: CATRGLGTGNTIYF. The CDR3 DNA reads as TGTGCCACCAGGGGGCTAGGGACTGGAAACACCATATATTTT.